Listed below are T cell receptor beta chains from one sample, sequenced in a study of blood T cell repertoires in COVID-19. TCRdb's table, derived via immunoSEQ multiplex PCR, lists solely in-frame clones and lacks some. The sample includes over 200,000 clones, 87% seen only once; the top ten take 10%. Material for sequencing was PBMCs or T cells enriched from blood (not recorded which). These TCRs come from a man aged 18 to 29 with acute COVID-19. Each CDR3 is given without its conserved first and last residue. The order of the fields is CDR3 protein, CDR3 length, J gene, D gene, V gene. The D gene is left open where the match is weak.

ATTGGELGTGELF,13,TRBJ2-2,TRBD1,TRBV24-1
ASGLVLGGSGANVLT,15,TRBJ2-6,TRBD2,TRBV12-5
ASSLQGLAPSYEQY,14,TRBJ2-7,TRBD2,TRBV5-6
ASRNSGEEEKLF,12,TRBJ1-4,.,TRBV19
ASSLFTGGTNEKLF,14,TRBJ1-4,TRBD1,TRBV28
ASSKGVGLAGNTGELF,16,TRBJ2-2,TRBD2,TRBV19
ASSYPVGTDTQY,12,TRBJ2-3,.,TRBV6-2/TRBV6-3
ATSVRTFDEQF,11,TRBJ2-1,.,TRBV24-1
ASSQQGQGNEQY,12,TRBJ2-7,TRBD1,TRBV10-2
ASSPRQGTTNEKLF,14,TRBJ1-4,TRBD1,TRBV19
AWIPPVTAEAF,11,TRBJ1-1,.,TRBV30
ASSYQGAGANVLT,13,TRBJ2-6,.,TRBV6-5
ASRGDSYNEQF,11,TRBJ2-1,.,TRBV6-5
ASSDRGGETQY,11,TRBJ2-5,TRBD1,TRBV3-1/TRBV3-2
SASVLEKNTGELF,13,TRBJ2-2,.,TRBV20-1
ASSATGVYEQY,11,TRBJ2-7,TRBD1,TRBV9
ASSLSGIWNTEAF,13,TRBJ1-1,.,TRBV6-5
ASSARNQETQY,11,TRBJ2-5,.,TRBV9
ASRTGGRLVGNQPQH,15,TRBJ1-5,TRBD1,TRBV28
ASSATGGATNEKLF,14,TRBJ1-4,TRBD1,TRBV9
ASSHEESYEQY,11,TRBJ2-7,.,TRBV4-1
ATLARGGETQY,11,TRBJ2-5,.,TRBV10-3
ASSLDRGPLD,10,TRBJ1-5,TRBD1,TRBV7-2
ASSLSGSSYNSPLH,14,TRBJ1-6,.,TRBV28
ASSRGGQRTDTQY,13,TRBJ2-3,TRBD2,TRBV18
ASRILGQQTGEAF,13,TRBJ1-1,.,TRBV27
ASSFGTGVYEQY,12,TRBJ2-7,TRBD1,TRBV5-1
ASSPGLGANEKLF,13,TRBJ1-4,.,TRBV7-9
ASSEGPTNKETQY,13,TRBJ2-5,.,TRBV2
ASSEAPRNQPQH,12,TRBJ1-5,.,TRBV2
ASSGGQGALSTEAF,14,TRBJ1-1,TRBD1,TRBV6-6
ASSMDGKHLYNEQF,14,TRBJ2-1,.,TRBV19
ASSPGGLAGYTDTQY,15,TRBJ2-3,TRBD2,TRBV6-2/TRBV6-3
ASSMETTQETQY,12,TRBJ2-5,.,TRBV6-5
ASSLGAGTITDTQY,14,TRBJ2-3,.,TRBV7-9
ASSRRQPGATNEKLF,15,TRBJ1-4,.,TRBV19
ASSGAGALNEKLF,13,TRBJ1-4,.,TRBV7-9
ASSPSPPGHGEKLF,14,TRBJ1-4,.,TRBV11-2
ASSSTSGHLQETQY,14,TRBJ2-5,TRBD2,TRBV10-2
ASTPSTLANYGYT,13,TRBJ1-2,.,TRBV19
SASVRLAGGDEQF,13,TRBJ2-1,TRBD2,TRBV20-1
ACPNPGYNEQF,11,TRBJ2-1,.,TRBV30
ASSASGTIDEQF,12,TRBJ2-1,TRBD2,TRBV9
ASSPLYQNEKLF,12,TRBJ1-4,.,TRBV18
ASSLRTSGSGDTQY,14,TRBJ2-3,TRBD2,TRBV4-1
ATETRGRVDGYT,12,TRBJ1-2,TRBD1,TRBV10-3
ASSSPTGGAYNEQF,14,TRBJ2-1,TRBD2,TRBV11-2
ASSGGTLLNTEAF,13,TRBJ1-1,.,TRBV28
ASSNLGQGDYNEQF,14,TRBJ2-1,.,TRBV21-1
ASSFASTGPNTEAF,14,TRBJ1-1,.,TRBV27
ASSAGLAAGELF,12,TRBJ2-2,TRBD2,TRBV9
ASSLGQGFAYEQY,13,TRBJ2-7,TRBD1,TRBV27
ASSSTSREQY,10,TRBJ2-7,TRBD2,TRBV5-6
ASSSGVYTDTQY,12,TRBJ2-3,.,TRBV7-2
ATSDSSSGPSYNEQF,15,TRBJ2-1,TRBD2,TRBV24-1